The text below deals with one TCR beta chain. Antigen specificity is unknown. PCR involved 60 Vbeta and 13 Jbeta primers. The table came from immunoSEQ multiplex PCR; TCRdb's copy has only in-frame clones and leaves some out. The data hold 53,000 or so clones, with roughly 75% observed a single time. This sample is drawn from a study of cytomegalovirus exposure and HLA in healthy donors. Per the germline V gene, CDR1 is SGHTA and CDR2 is FQGNSA. Trimming cost V 5 bases and J 7 bases; bases outside gene matches: 9. CDR3 length: 14 residues. Study-wide findings and caveats: Accounts indicate the classifier identified cytomegalovirus status with strong specificity and sensitivity.

The specimen sequenced was PBMCs. The source of this sequence is a man under 40 in good health and CMV-seropositive. J is TRBJ1-2 and V is TRBV7-2, with 8 bases matching TRBD1. The CDR3, as DNA: TGTGCCAGCAGCCCAGAGGCAGGGGGCGGTGGCTACACCTTC. This sequence encodes CASSPEAGGGGYTF.